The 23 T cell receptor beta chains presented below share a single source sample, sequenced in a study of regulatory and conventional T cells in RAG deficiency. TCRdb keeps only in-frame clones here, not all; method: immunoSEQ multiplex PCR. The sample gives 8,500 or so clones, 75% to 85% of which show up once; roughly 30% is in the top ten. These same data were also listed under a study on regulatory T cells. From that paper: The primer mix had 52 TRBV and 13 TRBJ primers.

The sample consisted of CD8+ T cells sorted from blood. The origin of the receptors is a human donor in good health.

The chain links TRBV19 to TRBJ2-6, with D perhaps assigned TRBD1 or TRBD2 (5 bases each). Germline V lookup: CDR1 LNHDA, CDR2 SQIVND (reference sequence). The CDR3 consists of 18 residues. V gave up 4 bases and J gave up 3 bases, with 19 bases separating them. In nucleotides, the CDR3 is TGTGCCAGTAGTAGAAAATTCGGGGCTTTAGGTGGGGCCAACGTCCTGACTTTC. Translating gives CASSRKFGALGGANVLTF.

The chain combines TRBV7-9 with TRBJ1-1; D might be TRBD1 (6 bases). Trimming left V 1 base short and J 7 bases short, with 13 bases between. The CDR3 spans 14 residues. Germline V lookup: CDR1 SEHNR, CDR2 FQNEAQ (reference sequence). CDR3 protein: CASSLDREPIEAFF. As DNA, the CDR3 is TGTGCCAGCAGCTTAGACAGGGAGCCAATTGAAGCTTTCTTT.

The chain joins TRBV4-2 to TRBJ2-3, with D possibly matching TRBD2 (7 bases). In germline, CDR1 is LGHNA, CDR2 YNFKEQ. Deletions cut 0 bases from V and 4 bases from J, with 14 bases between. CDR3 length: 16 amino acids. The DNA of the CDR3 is TGTGCCAGCAGCCAAGAAAGGGGGGGCCCCGCAGATACGCAGTATTTT. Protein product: CASSQERGGPADTQYF.

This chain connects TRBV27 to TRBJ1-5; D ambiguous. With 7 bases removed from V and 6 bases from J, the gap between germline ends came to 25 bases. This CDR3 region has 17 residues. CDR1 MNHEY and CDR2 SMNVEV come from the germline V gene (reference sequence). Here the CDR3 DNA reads TGTGCCAGCATCCCCTGCCGCGGGCGCCTGTTTATTCAGCCCCAGCATTTT. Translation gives CASIPCRGRLFIQPQHF.

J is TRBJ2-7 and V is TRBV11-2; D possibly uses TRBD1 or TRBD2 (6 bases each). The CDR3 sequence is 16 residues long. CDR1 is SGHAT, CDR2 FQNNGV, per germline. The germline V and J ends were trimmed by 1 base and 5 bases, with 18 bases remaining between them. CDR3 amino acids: CASSLAGGRGRHEQYF. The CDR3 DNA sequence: TGTGCCAGCAGCTTAGCCGGCGGTCGGGGGCGTCACGAGCAGTACTTC.

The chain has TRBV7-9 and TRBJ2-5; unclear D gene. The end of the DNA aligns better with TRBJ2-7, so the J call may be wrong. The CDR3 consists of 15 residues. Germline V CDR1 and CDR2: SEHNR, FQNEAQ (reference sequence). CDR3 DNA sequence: TGTGCCAGCAGCTTAGGAATCGAAGGGTCCTACGAGCAGTACTTC. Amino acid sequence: CASSLGIEGSYEQYF.

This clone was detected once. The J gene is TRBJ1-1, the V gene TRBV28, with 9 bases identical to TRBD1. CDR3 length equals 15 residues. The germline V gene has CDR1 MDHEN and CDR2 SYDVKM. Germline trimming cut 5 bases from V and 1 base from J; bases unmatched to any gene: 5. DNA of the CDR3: TGTGCCAGCAGTAAGGGGACAGGGCCGAACACTGAAGCTTTCTTT. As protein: CASSKGTGPNTEAFF.

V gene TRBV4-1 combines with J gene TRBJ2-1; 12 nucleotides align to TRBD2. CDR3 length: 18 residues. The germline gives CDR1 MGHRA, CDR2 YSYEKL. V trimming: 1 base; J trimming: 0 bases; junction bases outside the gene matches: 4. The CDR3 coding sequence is TGCGCCAGCAGCCAAGTCTCACTAGCGGGGGGCTCCTACAATGAGCAGTTCTTC. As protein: CASSQVSLAGGSYNEQFF.

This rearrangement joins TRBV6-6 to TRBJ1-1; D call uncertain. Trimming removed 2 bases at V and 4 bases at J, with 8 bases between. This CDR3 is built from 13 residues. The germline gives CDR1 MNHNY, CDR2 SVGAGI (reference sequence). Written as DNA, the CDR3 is TGTGCCAGCAGTTACGTCGGGTCCACTGAAGCTTTCTTT. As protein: CASSYVGSTEAFF.

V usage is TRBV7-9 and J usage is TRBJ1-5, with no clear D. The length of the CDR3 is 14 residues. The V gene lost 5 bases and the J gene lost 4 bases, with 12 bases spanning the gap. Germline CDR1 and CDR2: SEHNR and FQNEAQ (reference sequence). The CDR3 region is CASSASTVNQPQHF. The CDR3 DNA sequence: TGTGCCAGCAGCGCGTCCACAGTTAATCAGCCCCAGCATTTT.

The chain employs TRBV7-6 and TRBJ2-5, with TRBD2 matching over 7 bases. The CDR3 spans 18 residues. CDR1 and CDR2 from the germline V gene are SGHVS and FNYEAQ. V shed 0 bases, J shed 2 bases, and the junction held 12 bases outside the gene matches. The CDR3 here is CASSLALSFAGDQETQYF. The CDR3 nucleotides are TGTGCCAGCAGCTTAGCGCTGTCCTTTGCGGGGGATCAAGAGACCCAGTACTTC.

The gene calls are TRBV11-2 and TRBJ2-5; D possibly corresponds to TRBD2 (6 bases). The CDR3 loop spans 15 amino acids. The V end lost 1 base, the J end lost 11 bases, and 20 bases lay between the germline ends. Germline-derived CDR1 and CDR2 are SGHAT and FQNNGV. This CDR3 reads CASSLAPGLTREQYF. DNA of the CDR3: TGTGCCAGCAGCTTAGCGCCGGGCCTAACACGGGAGCAGTACTTC.

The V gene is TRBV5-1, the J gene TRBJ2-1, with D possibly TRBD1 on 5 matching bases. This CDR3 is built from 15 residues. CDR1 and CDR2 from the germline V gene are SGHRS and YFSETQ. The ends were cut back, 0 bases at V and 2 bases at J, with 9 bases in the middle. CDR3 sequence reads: CASSLVQGTYNEQFF. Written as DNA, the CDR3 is TGCGCCAGCAGCTTGGTTCAGGGTACCTACAATGAGCAGTTCTTC.

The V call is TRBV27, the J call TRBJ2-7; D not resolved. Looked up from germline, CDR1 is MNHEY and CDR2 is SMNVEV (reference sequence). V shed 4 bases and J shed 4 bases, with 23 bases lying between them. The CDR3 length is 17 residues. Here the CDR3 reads CASSSTLPGPRTYEQYF. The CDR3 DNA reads TGTGCCAGCAGTTCCACCCTACCTGGGCCCAGGACGTACGAGCAGTACTTC.

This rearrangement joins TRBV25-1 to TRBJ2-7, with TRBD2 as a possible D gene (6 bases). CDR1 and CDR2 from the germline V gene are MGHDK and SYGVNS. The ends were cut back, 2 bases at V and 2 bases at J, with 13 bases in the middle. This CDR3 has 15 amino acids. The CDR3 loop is CASSEGSSVAYEQYF. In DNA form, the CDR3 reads TGTGCCAGCAGTGAAGGTTCTAGCGTAGCCTACGAGCAGTACTTC.

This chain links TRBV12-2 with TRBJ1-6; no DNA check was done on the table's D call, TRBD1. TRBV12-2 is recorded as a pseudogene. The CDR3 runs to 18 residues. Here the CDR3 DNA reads TGTGCAAGTCGCTCCCGTGGGTGGGACACTGTCTATAATTCACCCCTCCACTTT. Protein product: CASRSRGWDTVYNSPLHF.

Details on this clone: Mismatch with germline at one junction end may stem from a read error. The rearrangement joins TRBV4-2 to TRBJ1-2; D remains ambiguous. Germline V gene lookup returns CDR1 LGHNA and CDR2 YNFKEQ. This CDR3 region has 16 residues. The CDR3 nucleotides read TGTGCCGGCAGCCATTCATTTTCCGACGGTACCTATGGCTACACCTTC. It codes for CAGSHSFSDGTYGYTF.

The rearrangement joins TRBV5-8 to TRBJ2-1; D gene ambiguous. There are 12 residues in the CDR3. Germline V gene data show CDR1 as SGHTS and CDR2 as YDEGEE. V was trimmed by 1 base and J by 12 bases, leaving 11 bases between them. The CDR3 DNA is TGTGCCAGCAGCTTGTTCGGCGCGTTGCAGTTCTTC. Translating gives CASSLFGALQFF.

The CDR3 sequence: CASSLAGPGNIQYF. CDR3 nucleotide sequence: TGTGCCAGCAGCTTAGCAGGGCCCGGAAACATTCAGTACTTC. V and J are TRBV7-9 and TRBJ2-4; D call uncertain. From germline, CDR1 is SEHNR and CDR2 FQNEAQ (reference sequence). The CDR3 covers 14 residues. V lost 0 bases to trimming and J lost 6 bases, with 9 bases between them.

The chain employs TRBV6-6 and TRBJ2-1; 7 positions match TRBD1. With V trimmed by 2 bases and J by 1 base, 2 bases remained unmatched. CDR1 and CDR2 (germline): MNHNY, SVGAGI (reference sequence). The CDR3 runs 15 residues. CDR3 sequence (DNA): TGTGCCAGCAGTTACCGGGACAGTTCCTACAATGAGCAGTTCTTC. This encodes CASSYRDSSYNEQFF.

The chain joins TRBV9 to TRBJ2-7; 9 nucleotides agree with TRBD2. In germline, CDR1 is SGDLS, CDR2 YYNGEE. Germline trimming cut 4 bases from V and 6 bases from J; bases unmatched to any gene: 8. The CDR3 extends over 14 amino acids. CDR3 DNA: TGTGCCAGCAGCTTAGCGGGAGTGTTGGGCGAGCAGTACTTC. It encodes CASSLAGVLGEQYF.

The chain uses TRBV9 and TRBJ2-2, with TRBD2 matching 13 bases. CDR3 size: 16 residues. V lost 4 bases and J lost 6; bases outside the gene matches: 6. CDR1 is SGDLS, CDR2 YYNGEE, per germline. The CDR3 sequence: CASSPGTSGNPGELFF. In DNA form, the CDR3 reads TGTGCCAGCAGCCCCGGGACTAGCGGGAATCCCGGGGAGCTGTTTTTT.

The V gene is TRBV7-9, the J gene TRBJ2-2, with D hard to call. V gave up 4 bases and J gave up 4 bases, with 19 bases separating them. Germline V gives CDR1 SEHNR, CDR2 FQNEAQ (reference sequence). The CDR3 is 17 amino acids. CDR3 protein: CASSSQLTLAATGELFF. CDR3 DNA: TGTGCCAGCAGCTCCCAGTTGACACTCGCTGCCACCGGGGAGCTGTTTTTT.